The rows below give T cell receptor beta chains drawn from one sample of a study of shared T cell receptors in the human thymus. Sequenced by immunoSEQ multiplex PCR; TCRdb stores in-frame clones only, minus some. Among approximately 660,000 clones listed, roughly 90% were seen once. The same sample was also used in a study of human thymus T cells.

Sequencing was done on a sample of thymocytes. These receptors originate from a boy less than two years old with a congenital heart defect. Both conserved end residues are part of each CDR3. D genes are given only for firm matches. Clone size is not always given. Where it is, it says once, few, many or a class for expanded clones.

CASSSPGQGRYGYTF TGTGCCAGCAGCTCTCCGGGACAGGGGAGGTATGGCTACACCTTC 15 NA TRBV11-2 TRBD1 TRBJ1-2
CASSFSGTSGIDTQYF TGCGCCAGCAGCTTCTCCGGGACTAGCGGGATAGATACGCAGTATTTT 16 NA TRBV5-1 TRBD2 TRBJ2-3
CASSFTGGTYEQYF TGTGCCAGCAGTTTCACAGGGGGGACCTACGAGCAGTACTTC 14 once TRBV27 TRBD1 TRBJ2-7
CASSLDRSYEQYF TGTGCCAGCAGTTTGGACAGGTCCTACGAGCAGTACTTC 13 NA TRBV7-3 TRBD1 TRBJ2-7
CASSLRGVNTF TGTGCCAGCAGCCTTCGGGGGGTTAACACCTTC 11 NA TRBV11-3 NA TRBJ1-2
CASSPLPKANTGELFF TGTGCCAGCTCACCCCTCCCTAAAGCGAACACCGGGGAGCTGTTTTTT 16 NA TRBV18 NA TRBJ2-2
CATLTSGIYNEQFF TGTGCCACGTTGACTAGCGGGATATACAATGAGCAGTTCTTC 14 NA TRBV10-3 TRBD2 TRBJ2-1
CASSEGAGGETQYF TGTGCCAGCAGTGAAGGAGCGGGAGGGGAGACCCAGTACTTC 14 NA TRBV25-1 TRBD2 TRBJ2-5
CSAPSNEQFF TGCAGTGCTCCCTCCAATGAGCAGTTCTTC 10 NA TRBV20-1 NA TRBJ2-1
CASSLRRGNEQFF TGTGCCAGCAGCTTACGACGGGGCAATGAGCAGTTCTTC 13 few TRBV5-8 NA TRBJ2-1
CASSQEFGGPGLYEQYF TGCGCCAGCAGCCAAGAGTTCGGAGGTCCCGGGTTGTACGAGCAGTACTTC 17 NA TRBV4-3 NA TRBJ2-7
CAWSVLHSNSSDNEQFF TGTGCCTGGAGTGTACTTCACTCAAACTCGTCCGACAATGAGCAGTTCTTC 17 NA TRBV30 NA TRBJ2-1
CAWSVMEGWMNTEAFF TGTGCCTGGAGTGTAATGGAGGGCTGGATGAACACTGAAGCTTTCTTT 16 NA TRBV30 NA TRBJ1-1
CASRDIADEQDTQYF TGTGCCAGCAGAGATATAGCGGACGAACAGGATACGCAGTATTTT 15 once TRBV11-3 NA TRBJ2-3
CASSLDRVGNQPQHF TGTGCCAGCAGCCTAGACAGGGTTGGCAATCAGCCCCAGCATTTT 15 NA TRBV27 TRBD1 TRBJ1-5
CASSHVRLATGELFF TGCGCCAGCAGCCACGTCAGGCTAGCCACCGGGGAGCTGTTTTTT 15 NA TRBV4-1 NA TRBJ2-2
CASGFGRTGGFGYTF TGTGCTAGTGGCTTCGGCCGGACAGGGGGCTTTGGCTACACCTTC 15 NA TRBV12-5 TRBD1 TRBJ1-2
CASIKLSGMNSYEQYF TGTGCCAGCATTAAACTTAGCGGGATGAACTCCTACGAGCAGTACTTC 16 NA TRBV27 TRBD2 TRBJ2-7
CASSPTRDRPYEQYF TGTGCCAGCAGCCCAACGAGGGACAGACCCTACGAGCAGTACTTC 15 NA TRBV7-8 TRBD1 TRBJ2-7